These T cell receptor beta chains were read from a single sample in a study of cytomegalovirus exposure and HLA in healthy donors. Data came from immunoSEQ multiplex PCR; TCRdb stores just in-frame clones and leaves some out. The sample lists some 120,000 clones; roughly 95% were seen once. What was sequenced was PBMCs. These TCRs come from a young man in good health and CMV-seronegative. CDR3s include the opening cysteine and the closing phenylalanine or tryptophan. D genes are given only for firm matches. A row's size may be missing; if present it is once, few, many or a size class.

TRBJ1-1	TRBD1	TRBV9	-	TGTGCCAGCAGCTCGACAGGGTCCGGTGATGAAGCTTTCTTT	CASSSTGSGDEAFF
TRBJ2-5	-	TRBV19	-	TGTGCCAGTAGTATGCCCGGGGTTCGATGGGAGACCCAGTACTTC	CASSMPGVRWETQYF
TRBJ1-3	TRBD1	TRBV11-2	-	TGTGCCAGCAGCTTCCTTGGGACAGGGGATTCGAACACCATATATTTT	CASSFLGTGDSNTIYF
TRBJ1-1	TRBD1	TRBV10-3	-	TGTGCCATCAGGCCGGACAGGCCCACTGAAGCTTTCTTT	CAIRPDRPTEAFF
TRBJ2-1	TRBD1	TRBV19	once	TGTGCCAGTAGACGGGACAGGGGGCGGAACAATGAGCAGTTCTTC	CASRRDRGRNNEQFF
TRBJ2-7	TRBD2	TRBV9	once	TGTGCCAGCAGCGTAGGGGACCTAGCGGGAGAGCAGTACTTC	CASSVGDLAGEQYF
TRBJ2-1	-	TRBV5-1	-	TGCGCCAGCAAGAACGGTATTGAGCAGTTCTTC	CASKNGIEQFF
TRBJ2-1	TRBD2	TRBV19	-	TGTGCCAGTAGCGTACAGGGACTAGCCGATGAGCAGTTCTTC	CASSVQGLADEQFF
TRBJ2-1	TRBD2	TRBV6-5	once	TGTGCCAGCAGCCCACTAGCGAGCTCCTACAATGAGCAGTTCTTC	CASSPLASSYNEQFF
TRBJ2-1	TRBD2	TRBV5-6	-	TGTGCCAGCAGCGGACTAGCGGGAGGCTACAATGAGCAGTTCTTC	CASSGLAGGYNEQFF
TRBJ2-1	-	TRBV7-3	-	TGTGCCAGCAGCTTCACCGGGGAGCAGTTCTTC	CASSFTGEQFF
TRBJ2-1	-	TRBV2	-	TGTGCCAGCAGTGACCCCGCTACGAATGAGCAGTTCTTC	CASSDPATNEQFF
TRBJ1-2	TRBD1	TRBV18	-	TGTGCCAGCTCACGCGTGACAGGGGAAGCGGGCTACACCTTC	CASSRVTGEAGYTF
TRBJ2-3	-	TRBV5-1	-	TGCGCCAGCAGCGCTGGGGGCAGCGATTTCACAGATACGCAGTATTTT	CASSAGGSDFTDTQYF
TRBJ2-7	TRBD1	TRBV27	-	TGTGCCAGCAGCTCCCCCGCTTCCGGGACAGGGAGGTCCGAGCAGTACTTC	CASSSPASGTGRSEQYF
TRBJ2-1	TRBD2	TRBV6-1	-	TGTGCCAGCAGTGGAACTCCGGGACTAGCCCGGAATGAGCAGTTCTTC	CASSGTPGLARNEQFF
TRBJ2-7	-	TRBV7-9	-	TGTGCCAGCAGCTTAGATAGGACAGTATTCGAGCAGTACTTC	CASSLDRTVFEQYF
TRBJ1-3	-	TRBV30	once	TGTGCCTGGAGACTTCAGGGGAGTAGGAACACCATATATTTT	CAWRLQGSRNTIYF
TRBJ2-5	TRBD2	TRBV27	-	TGTGCCAGCAGTTTGGCTAGCGGAGAGACCCAGTACTTC	CASSLASGETQYF
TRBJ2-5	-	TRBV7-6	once	TGTGCCAGCAGCTTAGGAAAGGGGGTCCGGGAGACCCAGTACTTC	CASSLGKGVRETQYF
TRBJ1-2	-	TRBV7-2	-	TGTGCCAGCAGCGGGACACAGGGATCGGGTGGCTACACCTTC	CASSGTQGSGGYTF
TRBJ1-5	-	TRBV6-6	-	TGTGCCAGCACTCAAGGGGGGCCCCAGCATTTT	CASTQGGPQHF
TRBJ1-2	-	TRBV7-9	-	TGTGCCAGCAGCTTAGCGGACCCGGGGGGCTACACCTTC	CASSLADPGGYTF